This TCR beta chain is from a study of T cell changes during pregnancy in multiple sclerosis. V gave up 6 bases and J gave up 9 bases; unmatched junction bases: 9. The CDR3 is 15 amino acids. CDR1 is LNHDA, CDR2 SQIVND, per germline (reference sequence). Clones were read by immunoSEQ multiplex PCR, and TCRdb kept only the in-frame ones, dropping some. The repertoire holds more than 100,000 clones, with about 90% as singletons. The sequence was obtained from a female donor with multiple sclerosis, enrolled in a pregnancy study. The V call is TRBV19, the J call TRBJ2-1; TRBD2 matches 12 bases. This sample comprised peripheral blood, obtained after pregnancy. The CDR3 region has the DNA TGTGCCAGTAGGGCCCGGACTAGCGGGGTGATTGAGCAGTTCTTC. Protein: CASRARTSGVIEQFF.